This T cell receptor beta chain originates from a study of T cells in Graves' hyperthyroidism and ophthalmopathy. The hyperthyroidism patients had all been newly diagnosed, and their disease duration was under 2 months. Their ages ranged from 18 to 65 years. Not enrolled were patients with uncontrolled infection, other autoimmune disease, pregnancy or lactation. Orbital computed tomography, thyroid ultrasound, serum thyroxine and TRAb, and clinical symptoms together informed the diagnoses. This clonotype was seen at least ten times. Antigen specificity is unknown. Study-level findings and limits: Ophthalmopathy could be told apart from stable hyperthyroidism with a 13 V-J model.

Amplification of TCR beta CDR3 regions was performed using RNA transcripts as template. A first-round RT-PCR of the TCR CDR3 used the HTBI primer set. MiXCR was run by TCRdb on the multiplex PCR reads, yielding one entry per CDR3 protein. The table includes about 560,000 distinct CDR3 sequences, over 15% detected once. The source material was blood. The receptor was isolated from a woman under 30 with Graves' hyperthyroidism.

The CDR3 loop is CASSPDYRALGETQYF. The CDR3 DNA reads as TGTGCCAGCAGCCCAGACTACAGGGCTTTGGGGGAGACCCAGTACTTC. The rearrangement joins TRBV2 to TRBJ2-5, with D possibly matching TRBD1 (6 bases). Trimming removed 6 bases at V and 5 bases at J, with 22 bases between. The CDR3 consists of 16 residues. Germline-derived CDR1 and CDR2 are SNHLY and FYNNEI.